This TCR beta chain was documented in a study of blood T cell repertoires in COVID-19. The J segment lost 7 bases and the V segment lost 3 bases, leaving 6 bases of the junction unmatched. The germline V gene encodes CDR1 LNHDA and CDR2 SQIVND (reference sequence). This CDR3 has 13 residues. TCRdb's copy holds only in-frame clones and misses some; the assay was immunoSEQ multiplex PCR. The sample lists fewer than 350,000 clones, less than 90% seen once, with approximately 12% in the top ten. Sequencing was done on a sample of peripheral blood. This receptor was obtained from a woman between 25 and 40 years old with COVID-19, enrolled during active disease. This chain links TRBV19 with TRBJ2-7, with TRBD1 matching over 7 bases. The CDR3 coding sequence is TGTGCCAGTAGTATGACAGGGCCTCGGGAGCAGTACTTC. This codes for CASSMTGPREQYF.